Following are 10 T cell receptor beta chains from one sample sequenced in a study of T cell changes during pregnancy in multiple sclerosis. The protocol was immunoSEQ multiplex PCR, while the TCRdb copy is restricted to in-frame clones and leaves out a portion. Among 20,000 to 25,000 clones, around 81% were seen once, and the ten largest hold less than 20%. Sequenced material: CD8+ T cells from peripheral blood mononuclear cells, taken in the first trimester of pregnancy. The source of these receptors is a female donor in good health, enrolled as a control in a pregnancy study.

CDR3 amino acids: CASSRRRERENEQFF. CDR3 DNA sequence: TGTGCCAGCAGCAGAAGGAGGGAGCGGGAGAATGAGCAGTTCTTC. This rearrangement joins TRBV27 to TRBJ2-1; 8 bases agree with TRBD2. The germline V gene has CDR1 MNHEY and CDR2 SMNVEV (reference sequence). The junction had 11 bases not matched to a gene; V was cut back by 6 bases and J by 7 bases. This CDR3 has 15 amino acids.

The chain recombines TRBV29-1 with TRBJ2-1; 8 nucleotides match TRBD1. J gave up 0 bases and V 6 bases, and 7 bases lay outside the gene matches. Germline CDR1 reads SQVTM; CDR2 reads ANQGSEA. CDR3 length: 15 amino acids. The CDR3 DNA follows: TGCAGCGTGGAAAGACAGGGGAGCTCCTACAATGAGCAGTTCTTC. Translation: CSVERQGSSYNEQFF.

The chain links TRBV27 to TRBJ2-5, with D maybe TRBD2 (5 bases). Trimming removed 7 bases from V and 5 bases from J, with 14 bases in between. Germline CDR1 and CDR2: MNHEY and SMNVEV (reference sequence). The CDR3 has 13 residues. The CDR3 region has the DNA TGTGCCAGCACACAACTGGGCGGGGAGACCCAGTACTTC. This gives the protein CASTQLGGETQYF.

The chain employs TRBV5-6 and TRBJ2-6; TRBD1 aligns across 7 bases. The CDR3 is 15 amino acids. CDR1 is SGHDT and CDR2 is YYEEEE in the germline V gene. V lost 2 bases and J lost 1; bases outside the gene matches: 0. CDR3 DNA sequence: TGTGCCAGCAGCTTACAGGGGTCTGGGGCCAACGTCCTGACTTTC. Its translation: CASSLQGSGANVLTF. The complete variable domain, with remaining parts taken from reference TRBV5-6 and TRBJ2-6, reads DAGVTQSPTHLIKTRGQQVTLRCSPKSGHDTVSWYQQALGQGPQFIFQYYEEEERQRGNFPDRFSGHQFPNYSSELNVNALLLGDSALYLCASSLQGSGANVLTFGAGSRLTVL.

This chain links TRBV10-3 with TRBJ1-2; D gene unclear. V was clipped by 6 bases and J by 4 bases, with 15 bases between them. This CDR3 is 14 amino acids long. From germline, CDR1 is ENHRY and CDR2 SYGVKD. The CDR3 loop is CAISTTAAGYGYTF. In DNA form, the CDR3 reads TGTGCCATCAGCACAACTGCGGCGGGCTATGGCTACACCTTC.

The chain has TRBV19 and TRBJ1-6; D gene unclear. V lost 4 bases to trimming and J lost 10 bases, with 17 bases between them. This CDR3 contains 15 residues. Germline CDR1 is LNHDA and CDR2 is SQIVND (reference sequence). In nucleotides, the CDR3 is TGTGCCAGTAGTAGTCGGGGTTCGAAACTATCACCCCTCCACTTT. Translation: CASSSRGSKLSPLHF.

The chain joins TRBV27 to TRBJ2-1; 10 bases map to TRBD2. This CDR3 is built from 18 residues. Germline CDR1 and CDR2: MNHEY and SMNVEV (reference sequence). V shed 10 bases and J 3 bases; nucleotides not matched to a gene: 18. The CDR3 DNA is TGTGCCATTCGGGGGGAGGGTAGCGGGGGGTGGGGCTACAATGAGCAGTTCTTC. Residues: CAIRGEGSGGWGYNEQFF.

The chain carries TRBV9 and TRBJ2-2, with TRBD2 matching over 8 bases. Per germline, CDR1 SGDLS and CDR2 YYNGEE. This CDR3 region has 17 residues. V dropped 3 bases and J dropped 3; count of bases not matched to a gene: 10. CDR3 sequence: CASSALRLASYTGELFF. DNA for the CDR3: TGTGCCAGCAGCGCCCTCCGACTAGCGAGCTACACCGGGGAGCTGTTTTTT.

This clone was detected once. This rearrangement joins TRBV27 to TRBJ2-1; 13 positions match TRBD2. Germline-derived CDR1 and CDR2 are MNHEY and SMNVEV (reference sequence). Trimming took 4 bases from V and 6 from J; bases not matched to a gene: 9. This CDR3 comprises 17 residues. CDR3 coding DNA: TGTGCCAGCAGTTCAGGACTAGCGGGAGTTGGGAGCAATGAGCAGTTCTTC. Translating gives CASSSGLAGVGSNEQFF.

J is TRBJ1-2 and V is TRBV27; 8 bases agree with TRBD1. Germline assignment: CDR1 MNHEY and CDR2 SMNVEV (reference sequence). With 5 bases clipped from V and 2 bases from J, the junction kept 4 bases outside the gene matches. The CDR3 is 14 residues long. This chain's CDR3 is CASSRRQGNYGYTF. The CDR3 DNA sequence: TGTGCCAGCAGTCGAAGACAGGGGAACTATGGCTACACCTTC.